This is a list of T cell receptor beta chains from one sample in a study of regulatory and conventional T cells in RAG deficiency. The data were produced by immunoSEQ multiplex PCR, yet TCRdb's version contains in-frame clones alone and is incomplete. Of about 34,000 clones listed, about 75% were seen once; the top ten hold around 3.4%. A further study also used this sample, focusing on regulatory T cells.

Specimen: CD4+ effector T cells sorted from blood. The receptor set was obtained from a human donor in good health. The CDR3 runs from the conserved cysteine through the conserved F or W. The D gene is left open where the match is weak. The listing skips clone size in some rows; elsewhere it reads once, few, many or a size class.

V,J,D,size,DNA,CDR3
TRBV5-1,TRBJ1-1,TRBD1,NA,TGCGCCAGCAGCTTCCGGGACAGGGGAAGGACTGAAGCTTTCTTT,CASSFRDRGRTEAFF
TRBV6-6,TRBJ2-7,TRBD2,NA,TGTGCCAGCAGTTACCGGGCTAGCGGGGGCTACGAGCAGTACTTC,CASSYRASGGYEQYF
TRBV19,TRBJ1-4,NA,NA,TGTGCCAGCACAAATGGTAGAGGGGAAAAACTGTTTTTT,CASTNGRGEKLFF
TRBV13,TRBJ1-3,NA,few,TGTGCCAGCAGCTTATCTGACACCATATATTTT,CASSLSDTIYF
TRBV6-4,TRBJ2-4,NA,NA,TGTGCCAGCAGTGAAGGACACCTAGCCAAAAACATTCAGTACTTC,CASSEGHLAKNIQYF
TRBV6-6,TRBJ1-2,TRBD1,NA,TGTGCCAGCAGTTACCTCATCGGGACAGGGGGCAATGGCTACACCTTC,CASSYLIGTGGNGYTF
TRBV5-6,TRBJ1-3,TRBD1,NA,TGTGCCAGCAGCTATGACAGGGCTGGAAACACCATATATTTT,CASSYDRAGNTIYF
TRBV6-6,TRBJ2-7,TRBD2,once,TGTGCCAGCAGTTACGGACTAGCGGGGAACTCCTACGAGCAGTACTTC,CASSYGLAGNSYEQYF
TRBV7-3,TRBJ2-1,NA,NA,TGTGCCAGCAGCTTAATCAGCGAGGGGGTTGGGCATGAGCAGTTCTTC,CASSLISEGVGHEQFF
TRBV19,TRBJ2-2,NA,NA,TGTGCCAGTAGTTATCAGTCCACCGGGGAGCTGTTTTTT,CASSYQSTGELFF
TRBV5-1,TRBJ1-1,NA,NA,TGCGCCAGCAGCTTCACGGGACTTATGAACACTGAAGCTTTCTTT,CASSFTGLMNTEAFF
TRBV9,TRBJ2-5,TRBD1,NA,TGTGCCAGCAGCGTAACAGGGGGCGGGTTCCAAGAGACCCAGTACTTC,CASSVTGGGFQETQYF
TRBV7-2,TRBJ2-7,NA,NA,TGTGCCAGCAACAACCGGGGATCTCCGGAGCAGTACTTC,CASNNRGSPEQYF
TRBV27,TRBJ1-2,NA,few,TGTGCCAGCAGTGAGACAGGTTGGGGAGCAGGCTACACCTTC,CASSETGWGAGYTF
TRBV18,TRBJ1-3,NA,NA,TGTGCCAGCTCACCTACCGGGACAAGCTCTGGAAACACCATATATTTT,CASSPTGTSSGNTIYF
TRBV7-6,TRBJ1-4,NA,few,TGTGCCAGCAGCATTACAGGGTCCAATGAAAAACTGTTTTTT,CASSITGSNEKLFF
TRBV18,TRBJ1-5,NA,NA,TGTGCCAGCTCACCAATGCAGACTAAGAGCAATCAGCCCCAGCATTTT,CASSPMQTKSNQPQHF
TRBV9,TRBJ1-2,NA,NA,TGTGCCAGCAGCGTAGAGTCGGAGGGAAATGGCTACACCTTC,CASSVESEGNGYTF
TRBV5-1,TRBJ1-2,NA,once,TGCGCCAGCAGCCGCGGGTCGTCGGACTATGGCTACACCTTC,CASSRGSSDYGYTF
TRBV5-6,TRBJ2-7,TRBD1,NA,TGTGCCAGCAGCGTCCTGACCGGGACAGGGACCTACGAGCAGTACTTC,CASSVLTGTGTYEQYF
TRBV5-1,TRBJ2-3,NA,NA,TGCGCCAGCAGCTGGGGCGGGGGCACAGATACGCAGTATTTT,CASSWGGGTDTQYF
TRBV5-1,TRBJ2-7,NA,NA,TGCGCCAGCTCTGGGGGTACGGACAGATTTGGCGAGCAGTACTTC,CASSGGTDRFGEQYF
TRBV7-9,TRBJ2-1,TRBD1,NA,TGTGCCAGCAGCTTACGTGGCGGGACAGGGGTGCGGAATGAGCAGTTCTTC,CASSLRGGTGVRNEQFF